There are many counts of the clone carrying this T cell receptor (beta chain). V was cut by 5 bases and J by 6 bases, with 11 bases left in between. The germline V gene encodes CDR1 KGHDR and CDR2 SFDVKD. CDR3 length equals 13 residues. TCRdb itself ran the 5' RACE reads through MiXCR, one entry per CDR3 protein. The sample includes 70,000 to 90,000 distinct CDR3 sequences, more than 5% of them seen just once. As to time point: longitudinal time-point 2. The data were taken from a study of neurological immune-mediated disorders. The sequencing sample was made of PBMCs. The chain carries TRBV24-1 and TRBJ2-3; D is uncertain. This clonotype originated in a woman in her sixties with multiple sclerosis. CDR3: CATSVAVGDTQYF. The CDR3 bases are TGTGCCACCAGTGTAGCCGTGGGCGATACGCAGTATTTT.